This TCR beta chain was observed in a study of cytotoxic CD8 clonotypes in ibrutinib-treated CLL. In this sample, this clone turned up once. The antigen is undetermined. The CDR3 is 15 residues long. The germline V gene has CDR1 MDHEN and CDR2 SYDVKM. Trimming stripped 5 bases from V and 2 bases from J, with 15 bases between. Generated by immunoSEQ multiplex PCR, the TCRdb table keeps only in-frame clones and is missing some. Seen here are fewer than 400,000 clones, 60% to 80% observed once, and the top ten hold 6% to 6.5%. Overall study results and limits: Different sampling times were used for sustained-remission and progressing patients. Among the clonotypes, public ones were uncommon and contracted or held stable on treatment. Baseline levels were approached again at progression, after clonality had risen at ibrutinib response.

The sample in question was PBMCs, obtained after 36 months of ibrutinib treatment. This TCR was sampled from a human donor with chronic lymphocytic leukemia. The chain combines TRBV28 with TRBJ1-2, with no clear D. As DNA, the CDR3 is TGTGCCAGCAGTACCAGGCGGGGTTCAAACTATGGCTACACCTTC. As protein: CASSTRRGSNYGYTF.